The present entry profiles one TCR beta chain with its context. Sequencing was performed with immunoSEQ multiplex PCR; in TCRdb, only in-frame clones are kept and a portion is missing. The profile shows hundreds of thousands of clones, 70% to 85% of them singletons. There are 16 residues in the CDR3. V shed 4 bases and J 5 bases; nucleotides not matched to a gene: 11. The germline V gene encodes CDR1 SGHRS and CDR2 YFSETQ. The sample is drawn from a study of blood T cell repertoires in COVID-19. For the study at large: T cells, B-cell-depleted T cells, or PBMCs supplied cDNA or gDNA.

This receptor was taken from a woman at least 80 years old with acute or convalescent COVID-19. The rearrangement links TRBV5-1 to TRBJ1-1, with TRBD1 matching over 10 bases. The specimen was peripheral blood. The CDR3 reads CASSPVGTGVRTEAFF. CDR3 nucleotides: TGCGCCAGCAGCCCCGTGGGGACAGGGGTGAGAACTGAAGCTTTCTTT. Full variable domain (outside the CDR3, taken from reference TRBV5-1 and TRBJ1-1): KAGVTQTPRYLIKTRGQQVTLSCSPISGHRSVSWYQQTPGQGLQFLFEYFSETQRNKGNFPGRFSGRQFSNSRSEMNVSTLELGDSALYLCASSPVGTGVRTEAFFGQGTRLTVV.